This T cell receptor beta chain was captured by sequencing in a study of sequential checkpoint blockade in melanoma. The wider study: After both sequences, patients received maintenance nivolumab.

The treatment: randomized to nivolumab then ipilimumab (arm A) or the reverse (arm B). Generated by immunoSEQ multiplex PCR, the TCRdb table keeps only in-frame clones and is missing some. The sample consists of some 6,000 clones, around three fifths of them appearing once. This CDR3 has 16 amino acids. Germline lookup yields CDR1 SEHNR and CDR2 FQNEAQ (reference sequence). V was trimmed by 4 bases and J by 0 bases, leaving 13 bases between them. The sequence derives from a human donor with melanoma. The chain recombines TRBV7-9 with TRBJ2-1; a possible D gene is TRBD2 (5 bases). Sequencing was performed on CD8+ T cells sorted from blood (inferred from file names), taken from a patient given nivolumab and ipilimumab in sequence. The CDR3 sequence: CASSSRAASSYNEQFF. CDR3 bases: TGTGCCAGCAGCTCGAGAGCGGCCAGCTCCTACAATGAGCAGTTCTTC.